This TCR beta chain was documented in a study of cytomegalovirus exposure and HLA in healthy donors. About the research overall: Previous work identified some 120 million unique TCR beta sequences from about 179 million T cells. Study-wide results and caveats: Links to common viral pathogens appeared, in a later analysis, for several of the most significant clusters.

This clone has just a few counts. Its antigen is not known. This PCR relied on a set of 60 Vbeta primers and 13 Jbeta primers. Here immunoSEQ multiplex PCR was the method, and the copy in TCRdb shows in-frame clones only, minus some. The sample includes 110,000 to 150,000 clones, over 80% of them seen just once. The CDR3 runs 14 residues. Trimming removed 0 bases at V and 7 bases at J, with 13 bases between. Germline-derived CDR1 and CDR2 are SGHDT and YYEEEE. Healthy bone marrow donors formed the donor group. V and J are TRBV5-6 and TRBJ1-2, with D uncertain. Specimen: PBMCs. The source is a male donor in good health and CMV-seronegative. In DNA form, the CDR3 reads TGTGCCAGCAGCTTGGTGGGCTACGTTACTGGCTACACCTTC. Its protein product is CASSLVGYVTGYTF. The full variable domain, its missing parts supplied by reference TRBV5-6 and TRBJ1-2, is DAGVTQSPTHLIKTRGQQVTLRCSPKSGHDTVSWYQQALGQGPQFIFQYYEEEERQRGNFPDRFSGHQFPNYSSELNVNALLLGDSALYLCASSLVGYVTGYTFGSGTRLTVV.